The clone carrying this T cell receptor beta chain was detected only a few times. This entry comes from a study of T-cell memory formation after mild COVID-19. CDR1 is LGHNA and CDR2 is YSLEER in the germline V gene. The CDR3 is 12 amino acids. Trimming took 0 bases from V and 14 from J; bases not matched to a gene: 4. TCRdb re-analysed the 5' RACE reads in MiXCR, keeping a single row per CDR3 protein. The table lists about 270,000 distinct CDR3 sequences, around 15% of them singletons. Sequenced material: PBMCs or a T cell subset sorted from them (not recorded which). The TCR originated in a man younger than 35 who had mild COVID-19 (a few samples of this study predate the infection). Cell type and time point are not known. The rearrangement links TRBV4-3 to TRBJ2-4; 7 positions match TRBD1. The CDR3 sequence is CASSQDRGPKYF. CDR3 DNA: TGCGCCAGCAGCCAAGATAGGGGGCCTAAGTACTTC.